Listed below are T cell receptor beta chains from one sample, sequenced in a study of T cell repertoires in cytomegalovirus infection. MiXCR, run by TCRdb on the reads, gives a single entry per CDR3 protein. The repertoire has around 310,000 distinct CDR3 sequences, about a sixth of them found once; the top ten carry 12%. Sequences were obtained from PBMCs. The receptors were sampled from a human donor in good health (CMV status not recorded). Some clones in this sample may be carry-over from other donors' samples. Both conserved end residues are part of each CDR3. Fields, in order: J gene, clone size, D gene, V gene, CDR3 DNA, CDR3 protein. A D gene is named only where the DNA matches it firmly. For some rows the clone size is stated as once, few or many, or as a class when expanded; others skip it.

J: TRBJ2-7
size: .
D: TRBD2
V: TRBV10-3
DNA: TGTGCCAGCCATAATAGCGGGGGTGTCGACGAGCAGTACTTC
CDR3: CASHNSGGVDEQYF

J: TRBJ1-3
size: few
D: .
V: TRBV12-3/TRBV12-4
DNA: TGTGCCAGCAGTTTATCGGGCGGGGTGGGTGGAAACACCATATATTTT
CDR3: CASSLSGGVGGNTIYF

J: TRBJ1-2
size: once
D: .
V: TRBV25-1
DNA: TGTGCCAGCAGTGAATTGGACACAGCCTATGGCTACACCTTC
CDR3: CASSELDTAYGYTF

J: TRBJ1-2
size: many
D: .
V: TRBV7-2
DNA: TGTGCCAGCAGCTATAACTATGGCTACACCTTC
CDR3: CASSYNYGYTF

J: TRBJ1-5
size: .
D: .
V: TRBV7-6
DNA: TGTGCCAGCAGCTTACAGGGGCTGGGGCAGCCCCAGCATTTT
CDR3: CASSLQGLGQPQHF

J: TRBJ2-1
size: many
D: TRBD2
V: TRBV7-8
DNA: TGTGCCAGCACCTTTTCACGTCTAGCGGGGGGGGACAATGAGCAGTTCTTC
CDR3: CASTFSRLAGGDNEQFF

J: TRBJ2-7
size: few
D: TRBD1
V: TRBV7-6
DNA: TGTGCCAGCAGCCCACCGTACGGGACAGGGACCTACGAGCAGTACTTC
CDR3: CASSPPYGTGTYEQYF

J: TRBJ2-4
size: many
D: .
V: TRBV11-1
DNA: TGTGCCAGCAGCGGGAACTGGGAAAACATTCAGTACTTC
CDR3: CASSGNWENIQYF

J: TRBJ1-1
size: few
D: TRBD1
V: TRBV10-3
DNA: TGTGCCATCAGAACATTGGACAGGGGAACTGAAGCTTTCTTT
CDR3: CAIRTLDRGTEAFF

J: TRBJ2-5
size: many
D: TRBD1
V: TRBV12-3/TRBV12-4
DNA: TGTGCCAGCCAGGGGGTATACCAAGAGACCCAGTACTTC
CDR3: CASQGVYQETQYF

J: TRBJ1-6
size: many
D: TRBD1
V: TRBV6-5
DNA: TGTGCCAGCAGTTACTCGTCTTACAGGACAGGGGAAAATTCACCCCTCCACTTT
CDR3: CASSYSSYRTGENSPLHF

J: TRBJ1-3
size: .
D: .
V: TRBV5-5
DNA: TGTGCCAGCAGCCCCGGTGGGACCTCTGGAAACACCATATATTTT
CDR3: CASSPGGTSGNTIYF

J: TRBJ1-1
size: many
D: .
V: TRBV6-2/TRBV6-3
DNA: TGTGCCAGCAGTAAGGAGGGACTGAACACTGAAGCTTTCTTT
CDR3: CASSKEGLNTEAFF

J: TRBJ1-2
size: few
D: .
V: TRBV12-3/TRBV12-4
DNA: TGTGCCAGCAGTTCCCGACAGGTCCCCACCTATGGCTACACCTTC
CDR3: CASSSRQVPTYGYTF

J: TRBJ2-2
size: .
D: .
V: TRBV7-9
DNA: TGTGCCAGCAACCCGACAGTCACCGGGGAGCTGTTTTTT
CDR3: CASNPTVTGELFF

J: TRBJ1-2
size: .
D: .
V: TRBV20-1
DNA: TGCAGTGCTAGAAGATGGGGGGACGGTTTAAAGTATGGCTACACCTTC
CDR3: CSARRWGDGLKYGYTF

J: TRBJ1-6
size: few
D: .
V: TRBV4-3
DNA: TGCGCCAGCAGCCAAGCCTTTACGAATTCACCCCTCCACTTT
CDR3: CASSQAFTNSPLHF

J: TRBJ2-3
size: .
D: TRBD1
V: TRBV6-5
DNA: TGTGCCAGCAGACCCGGGACAGGGGGCACAGATACGCAGTATTTT
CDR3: CASRPGTGGTDTQYF

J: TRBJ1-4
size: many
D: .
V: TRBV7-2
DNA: TGTGCCAGCAGCTTACAGATGAATGAAAAACTGTTTTTT
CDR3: CASSLQMNEKLFF

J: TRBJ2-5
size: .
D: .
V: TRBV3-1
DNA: TGTGCCAGCAGCTCGATCGGGACGAAGGGACCCCCGATGATAGAGACCCAGTACTTC
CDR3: CASSSIGTKGPPMIETQYF

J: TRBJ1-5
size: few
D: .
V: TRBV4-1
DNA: TGCGCCAGCAGCCAAGCGACACTTAGCAATCAGCCCCAGCATTTT
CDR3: CASSQATLSNQPQHF

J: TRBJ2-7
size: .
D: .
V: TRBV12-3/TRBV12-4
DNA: TGTGCCAGCAGTTCTCAACAGGGACCCTACGAGCAGTACTTC
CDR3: CASSSQQGPYEQYF

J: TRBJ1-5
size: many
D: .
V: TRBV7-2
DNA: TGTGCCAGCAGCTCCAGTACGGGTGGGGGTCAGCCCCAGCATTTT
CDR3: CASSSSTGGGQPQHF

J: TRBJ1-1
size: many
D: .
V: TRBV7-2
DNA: TGTGCCAGCAGCCGTAACGGACGAATGAACACTGAAGCTTTCTTT
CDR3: CASSRNGRMNTEAFF

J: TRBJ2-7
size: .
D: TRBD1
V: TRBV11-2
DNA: TGTGCCAGCAGTTTCACAGACAGGGCTACCTACGAGCAGTACTTC
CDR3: CASSFTDRATYEQYF

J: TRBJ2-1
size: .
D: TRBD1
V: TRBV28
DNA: TGTGCCAGCAGTTTGACCCCGGGACAGGCCGGCAATGAGCAGTTCTTC
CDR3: CASSLTPGQAGNEQFF

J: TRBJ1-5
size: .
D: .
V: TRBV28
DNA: TGTGCCAGCAGTGGCTTAGGGGATAGGGGCAATCAGCCCCAGCATTTT
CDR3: CASSGLGDRGNQPQHF

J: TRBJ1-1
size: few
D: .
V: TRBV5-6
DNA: TGTGCCAGCAGCAACCTTGGCGGCAGGAACACTGAAGCTTTCTTT
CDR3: CASSNLGGRNTEAFF

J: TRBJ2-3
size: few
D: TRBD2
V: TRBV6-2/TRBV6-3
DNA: TGTGCCAGCAGTTACGGAGACGAGGGACTAGCGCTCACAGATACGCAGTATTTT
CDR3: CASSYGDEGLALTDTQYF

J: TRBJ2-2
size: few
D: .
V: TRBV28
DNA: TGTGCCAGCAGTAACGCGGGGGCCTCGAGCACCGGGGAGCTGTTTTTT
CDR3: CASSNAGASSTGELFF

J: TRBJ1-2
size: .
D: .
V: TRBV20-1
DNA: TGCAGTGCTAGAGATCTTCCAGGGCGCGGGGGCTACACCTTC
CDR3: CSARDLPGRGGYTF

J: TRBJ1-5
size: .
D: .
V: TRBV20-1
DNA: TGCAGTGCCAACGTCGGAAATCAGCCCCAGCATTTT
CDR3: CSANVGNQPQHF

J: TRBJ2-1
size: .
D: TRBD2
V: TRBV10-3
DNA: TGTGCCATCAGAACTAGCGGGGGGGGGAAAAATGAGCAGTTCTTC
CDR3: CAIRTSGGGKNEQFF

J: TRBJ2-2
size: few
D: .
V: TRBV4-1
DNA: TGCGCCAGCAGCCATCTAGGATCCCCCCCCGGGGAGCTGTTTTTT
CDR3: CASSHLGSPPGELFF

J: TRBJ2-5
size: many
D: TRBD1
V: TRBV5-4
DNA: TGTGCCAGCAGCCAGGCCGGGACAGGGACGCAAGAGACCCAGTACTTC
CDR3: CASSQAGTGTQETQYF

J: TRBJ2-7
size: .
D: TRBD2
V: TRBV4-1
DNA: TGCGCCAGCAGCCAAGATGATGCGGGGGGGGATTACGAGCAGTACTTC
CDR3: CASSQDDAGGDYEQYF

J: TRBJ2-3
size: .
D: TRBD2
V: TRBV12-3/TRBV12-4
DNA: TGTGCCAGCAGTTTCGGCGGGGGATCTTATACGCAGTATTTT
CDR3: CASSFGGGSYTQYF

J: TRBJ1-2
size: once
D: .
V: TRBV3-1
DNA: TGTGCCAGCAGCCAAGATCGAGCTCGGCAGCCCTATGGCTACACCTTC
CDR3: CASSQDRARQPYGYTF

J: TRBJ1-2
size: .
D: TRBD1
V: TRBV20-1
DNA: TGCAGTGCAAAGACAGGGGGCGCGGGCGGCTACACCTTC
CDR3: CSAKTGGAGGYTF

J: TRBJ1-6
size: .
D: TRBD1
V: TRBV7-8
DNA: TGTGCCAGCAGCTTAGTGGGACAGAGGTCCCCCCTCCACTTT
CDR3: CASSLVGQRSPLHF

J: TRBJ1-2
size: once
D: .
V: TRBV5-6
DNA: TGTGCCAGCAGCGATACAGCTAACTATGGCTACACCTTC
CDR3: CASSDTANYGYTF

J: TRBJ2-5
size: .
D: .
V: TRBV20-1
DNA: TGCAGTGCTAGTGATGCGGGGCAAGAGACCCAGTACTTC
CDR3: CSASDAGQETQYF

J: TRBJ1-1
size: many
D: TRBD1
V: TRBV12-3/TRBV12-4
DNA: TGTGCCAGCACCGGACGGACAGGGGAAGCTTTCTTT
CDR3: CASTGRTGEAFF

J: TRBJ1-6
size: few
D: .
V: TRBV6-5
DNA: TGTGCCAGCAGTTACGCCGCCGATTCCTATAATTCACCCCTCCACTTT
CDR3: CASSYAADSYNSPLHF

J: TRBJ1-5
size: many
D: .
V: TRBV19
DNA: TGTGCCAGTACCCCAGGGGCGTCCCATCAGCCCCAGCATTTT
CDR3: CASTPGASHQPQHF

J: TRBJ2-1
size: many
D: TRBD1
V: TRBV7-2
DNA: TGTGCCAGCAGCCAGGGACAGGGGACCTACAATGAGCAGTTCTTC
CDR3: CASSQGQGTYNEQFF